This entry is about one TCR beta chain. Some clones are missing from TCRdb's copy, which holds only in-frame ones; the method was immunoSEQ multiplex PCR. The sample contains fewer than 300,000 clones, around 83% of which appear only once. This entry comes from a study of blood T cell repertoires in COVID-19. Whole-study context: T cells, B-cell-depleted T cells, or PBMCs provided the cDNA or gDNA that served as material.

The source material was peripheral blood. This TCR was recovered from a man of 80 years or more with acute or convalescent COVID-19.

CDR3 bases: TGTGCCAGCACCACAGGGCGAGAGACCCAGTACTTC. Protein: CASTTGRETQYF. The gene calls are TRBV28 and TRBJ2-5, with TRBD1 as a possible D gene (6 bases). In germline, CDR1 is MDHEN, CDR2 SYDVKM. The CDR3 has 12 residues. V lost 7 bases, J lost 4 bases, and 10 bases lay in between. The variable domain in full, with the rest retrieved from reference TRBV28 and TRBJ2-5, is DVKVTQSSRYLVKRTGEKVFLECVQDMDHENMFWYRQDPGLGLRLIYFSYDVKMKEKGDIPEGYSVSREKKERFSLILESASTNQTSMYLCASTTGRETQYFGPGTRLLVL.